The entry that follows covers one TCR beta chain sequence. No cognate antigen has been identified for it. One base away there is no much larger clone; base qualities are not given. Libraries came from the immunoSEQ multiplex PCR assay. Sourced from immuneACCESS, this table was stored by TCRdb with only in-frame sequences that have V and J called. A share of the clones is absent; for the studies checked, an unresolved V gene accounts for under half, and the remainder has no known explanation. The table for this sample lists roughly 63,000 clones; 90% of them were counted only once. The top ten constitute approximately 5.9% of the sample. Ends trimmed: V by 1 base, J by 5 bases; bases unmatched to a gene: 9. Spanning cysteine to phenylalanine, the CDR3 consists of 16 amino acids. Only CDR3 DNA remains: 48 bases, in frame from the first base. According to the germline V gene, CDR1 reads MGHDK and CDR2 reads SYGVNS.

The sample comes from a study of control samples from healthy donors and cancer patients (dated by TCRdb to 2019 to 2021). The sample comprised PBMCs. The TCR comes from a man aged 60 to 69 with colorectal cancer. This receptor chain uses TRBV25-1 and TRBJ2-7; 9 junctional bases match TRBD1. CDR3 sequence: CASSESGQGRVDEQYF. The DNA reads as follows: TGTGCCAGCAGTGAATCGGGACAGGGTAGGGTTGACGAGCAGTACTTC.